A selection of T cell receptor beta chains follows, all from one sample in a study of cytomegalovirus exposure and HLA in healthy donors. TCRdb's table, derived via immunoSEQ multiplex PCR, lists solely in-frame clones and lacks some. The sample lists around 56,000 clones, 93% occurring once. The source material was PBMCs. The origin of the receptors is a woman aged 18-29 years in good health and CMV-seropositive. CDR3s include the opening cysteine and the closing phenylalanine or tryptophan. The D gene is left open where the match is weak. Rows give clone size only sometimes, using once, few, many, or a class for an expanded clone.

clone_size: NA
v_call: TRBV7-2
d_call: TRBD2
j_call: TRBJ2-7
cdr3_aa: CASSLVLAAKYEQYF
cdr3_nt: TGTGCCAGCAGCTTAGTCCTAGCGGCTAAATACGAGCAGTACTTC

clone_size: NA
v_call: TRBV7-9
d_call: NA
j_call: TRBJ1-6
cdr3_aa: CASSAGAGVSPLHF
cdr3_nt: TGTGCCAGCAGCGCGGGGGCAGGGGTGTCACCCCTCCACTTT

clone_size: NA
v_call: TRBV29-1
d_call: NA
j_call: TRBJ2-1
cdr3_aa: CSVEGRRKNNEQFF
cdr3_nt: TGCAGCGTTGAAGGGCGGCGAAAAAACAATGAGCAGTTCTTC

clone_size: once
v_call: TRBV7-9
d_call: TRBD2
j_call: TRBJ2-1
cdr3_aa: CASSPRTSGGNEQFF
cdr3_nt: TGTGCCAGCAGCCCCCGGACTAGCGGGGGCAATGAGCAGTTCTTC

clone_size: NA
v_call: TRBV4-1
d_call: NA
j_call: TRBJ1-4
cdr3_aa: CASSQDLAAEDEKLFF
cdr3_nt: TGCGCCAGCAGCCAAGATCTGGCGGCAGAAGATGAAAAACTGTTTTTT

clone_size: NA
v_call: TRBV5-4
d_call: TRBD2
j_call: TRBJ2-5
cdr3_aa: CASSFFTSGVVKTQYF
cdr3_nt: TGTGCCAGCAGCTTTTTTACTAGCGGGGTGGTGAAGACCCAGTACTTC

clone_size: once
v_call: TRBV25-1
d_call: NA
j_call: TRBJ2-2
cdr3_aa: CASSEVAGELFF
cdr3_nt: TGTGCCAGCAGTGAAGTAGCCGGGGAGCTGTTTTTT

clone_size: NA
v_call: TRBV7-6
d_call: NA
j_call: TRBJ1-2
cdr3_aa: CASSEAPGDGYTF
cdr3_nt: TGTGCCAGCAGCGAAGCCCCGGGGGATGGCTACACCTTC

clone_size: NA
v_call: TRBV5-1
d_call: NA
j_call: TRBJ2-7
cdr3_aa: CASSLGSSEQYF
cdr3_nt: TGCGCCAGCAGCTTGGGTAGTTCCGAGCAGTACTTC

clone_size: NA
v_call: TRBV4-3
d_call: TRBD1
j_call: TRBJ2-7
cdr3_aa: CASSQDRQGSSYEQYF
cdr3_nt: TGCGCCAGCAGCCAAGATAGACAGGGCAGCTCCTACGAGCAGTACTTC

clone_size: NA
v_call: TRBV18
d_call: NA
j_call: TRBJ1-1
cdr3_aa: CASSPGLQGEAFF
cdr3_nt: TGTGCCAGCTCACCCGGACTTCAAGGTGAAGCTTTCTTT

clone_size: NA
v_call: TRBV11-1
d_call: NA
j_call: TRBJ1-2
cdr3_aa: CASSPNEARQTGYGYTF
cdr3_nt: TGTGCCAGCAGCCCAAACGAAGCCCGGCAGACAGGTTATGGCTACACCTTC

clone_size: NA
v_call: TRBV28
d_call: NA
j_call: TRBJ2-7
cdr3_aa: CASSLQGLTYEQYF
cdr3_nt: TGTGCCAGCAGTTTGCAGGGCTTGACCTACGAGCAGTACTTC

clone_size: NA
v_call: TRBV10-1
d_call: NA
j_call: TRBJ2-7
cdr3_aa: CASSELPLRGNEQYF
cdr3_nt: TGCGCCAGCAGTGAGCTCCCACTACGTGGTAACGAGCAGTACTTC

clone_size: few
v_call: TRBV6-5
d_call: NA
j_call: TRBJ1-2
cdr3_aa: CASSYMTAGNGYTF
cdr3_nt: TGTGCCAGCAGTTACATGACGGCAGGGAATGGCTACACCTTC

clone_size: NA
v_call: TRBV28
d_call: NA
j_call: TRBJ1-2
cdr3_aa: CASSFWQGVNYGYTF
cdr3_nt: TGTGCCAGCAGTTTTTGGCAGGGTGTTAACTATGGCTACACCTTC

clone_size: NA
v_call: TRBV30
d_call: TRBD1
j_call: TRBJ1-1
cdr3_aa: CAWSVGTGGSRTEAFF
cdr3_nt: TGTGCCTGGAGTGTGGGGACAGGGGGCTCTCGGACTGAAGCTTTCTTT

clone_size: once
v_call: TRBV19
d_call: NA
j_call: TRBJ1-6
cdr3_aa: CASIGSSYNSPLHF
cdr3_nt: TGTGCCAGTATTGGGAGCTCCTATAATTCACCCCTCCACTTT

clone_size: NA
v_call: TRBV5-4
d_call: TRBD1
j_call: TRBJ1-1
cdr3_aa: CASSSDNRGHEAFF
cdr3_nt: TGTGCCAGCAGCTCGGATAACAGGGGGCATGAAGCTTTCTTT

clone_size: NA
v_call: TRBV7-9
d_call: TRBD1
j_call: TRBJ1-3
cdr3_aa: CASSWQGASGNTIYF
cdr3_nt: TGTGCCAGCAGCTGGCAGGGGGCATCTGGAAACACCATATATTTT

clone_size: few
v_call: TRBV6-1
d_call: NA
j_call: TRBJ2-7
cdr3_aa: CASSEEEVSEQYF
cdr3_nt: TGTGCCAGCAGTGAAGAGGAGGTCTCCGAGCAGTACTTC

clone_size: NA
v_call: TRBV28
d_call: NA
j_call: TRBJ2-1
cdr3_aa: CASASGPVNEQFF
cdr3_nt: TGTGCCAGCGCCTCGGGTCCCGTCAATGAGCAGTTCTTC

clone_size: few
v_call: TRBV5-1
d_call: NA
j_call: TRBJ2-1
cdr3_aa: CASQASYNEQFF
cdr3_nt: TGCGCCAGTCAGGCCTCCTACAATGAGCAGTTCTTC

clone_size: once
v_call: TRBV6-1
d_call: TRBD2
j_call: TRBJ2-3
cdr3_aa: CASSPGLALGDTQYF
cdr3_nt: TGTGCCAGCAGTCCTGGACTAGCCCTAGGAGATACGCAGTATTTT